These T cell receptor beta chains were read from a single sample in a study of cytomegalovirus exposure and HLA in healthy donors. Method: immunoSEQ multiplex PCR; TCRdb's copy keeps in-frame clones and lacks some. The sample lists 180,000 or so clones; more than 60% were seen once. The source material was PBMCs. The origin of the receptors is a human donor in good health. The CDR3 runs from the conserved cysteine through the conserved F or W. D genes are given only for firm matches. Some rows have no size entry. The others give once, few or many, or a class for an expanded clone.

>TRBJ2-7|.|12|TRBV7-9|.
CASSQGSNEQYF
TGTGCCAGCAGTCAAGGGAGCAACGAGCAGTACTTC
>TRBJ2-7|.|15|TRBV19|TRBD1
CASSARTGYPYEQYF
TGTGCCAGTAGTGCCAGGACAGGCTACCCCTACGAGCAGTACTTC
>TRBJ2-7|.|15|TRBV25-1|.
CASRGLAANAYEQYF
TGTGCCAGCAGAGGATTGGCGGCGAACGCCTACGAGCAGTACTTC
>TRBJ2-3|few|18|TRBV5-1|TRBD2
CASSLGLAGGGSTDTQYF
TGCGCCAGCAGCTTGGGACTAGCGGGGGGCGGAAGCACAGATACGCAGTATTTT
>TRBJ2-2|.|16|TRBV7-2|TRBD2
CASSPRLAGGTGELFF
TGTGCCAGCAGCCCCAGACTAGCGGGGGGCACCGGGGAGCTGTTTTTT
>TRBJ2-1|.|14|TRBV27|TRBD2
CASSSSGGLNEQFF
TGTGCCAGCAGTTCTAGCGGGGGGTTGAATGAGCAGTTCTTC
>TRBJ1-1|few|17|TRBV7-9|.
CASSGVRGGDANTEAFF
TGTGCCAGCAGCGGGGTGAGAGGGGGAGACGCGAACACTGAAGCTTTCTTT
>TRBJ2-2|.|15|TRBV5-1|TRBD1
CASTDTGGSTGELFF
TGCGCCAGCACCGATACAGGGGGCTCCACCGGGGAGCTGTTTTTT
>TRBJ2-6|.|19|TRBV7-2|.
CASSPLWAGMNSGANVLTF
TGTGCCAGCAGCCCTCTATGGGCAGGGATGAACTCTGGGGCCAACGTCCTGACTTTC
>TRBJ2-7|.|13|TRBV27|TRBD1
CASSPGQGGEQYF
TGTGCCAGCAGTCCGGGACAGGGTGGCGAGCAGTACTTC
>TRBJ2-6|.|17|TRBV4-1|TRBD2
CASRPWEGTGGANVLTF
TGCGCCAGCCGGCCTTGGGAGGGGACGGGAGGGGCCAACGTCCTGACTTTC
>TRBJ1-1|once|14|TRBV5-1|TRBD1
CASSRRGPGTEAFF
TGCGCCAGCAGCCGCAGGGGGCCCGGCACTGAAGCTTTCTTT
>TRBJ1-1|.|14|TRBV7-9|.
CASSLVTGIPEAFF
TGTGCCAGCAGCTTAGTGACAGGTATCCCTGAAGCTTTCTTT
>TRBJ1-6|.|15|TRBV9|.
CASSIRDIAFGPLHF
TGTGCCAGCAGCATCCGGGACATCGCTTTTGGACCCCTCCACTTT
>TRBJ1-2|.|15|TRBV18|.
CASSPRSSMIYGYTF
TGTGCCAGCTCACCGAGGAGTTCCATGATTTATGGCTACACCTTC
>TRBJ2-3|.|17|TRBV9|TRBD2
CASAKGVRRGGTDTQYF
TGTGCCAGCGCCAAGGGGGTTCGGCGGGGGGGCACAGATACGCAGTATTTT
>TRBJ1-3|.|15|TRBV18|TRBD1
CASSPGQDSGNTIYF
TGTGCCAGCTCACCGGGACAGGATTCTGGAAACACCATATATTTT
>TRBJ1-1|.|13|TRBV21-1|.
CARGGMGFTEAFF
TGTGCCAGGGGGGGGATGGGGTTCACTGAAGCTTTCTTT
>TRBJ2-1|.|14|TRBV7-9|TRBD1
CASSPGTGVNEQFF
TGTGCCAGCAGCCCCGGGACAGGGGTGAATGAGCAGTTCTTC
>TRBJ1-1|.|14|TRBV7-9|TRBD1
CASSSQGTGTEAFF
TGTGCCAGCAGCTCTCAGGGGACAGGCACTGAAGCTTTCTTT
>TRBJ1-4|.|14|TRBV30|.
CAWSVGSSNEKLFF
TGTGCCTGGAGTGTGGGCAGCTCTAATGAAAAACTGTTTTTT
>TRBJ1-6|.|15|TRBV2|.
CASSPEGDRGSPLHF
TGTGCCAGCAGCCCAGAGGGGGATCGGGGTTCACCCCTCCACTTT
>TRBJ1-5|.|14|TRBV4-1|TRBD1
CASSQGTGGQPQHF
TGCGCCAGCAGCCAAGGAACAGGGGGCCAGCCCCAGCATTTT
>TRBJ1-2|.|15|TRBV5-1|TRBD1
CASSLTGQGIYGYTF
TGCGCCAGCAGCCTAACGGGACAGGGAATCTATGGCTACACCTTC
>TRBJ1-4|.|14|TRBV5-1|TRBD1
CASNLQGGNEKLFF
TGCGCCAGCAACTTACAGGGGGGTAATGAAAAACTGTTTTTT
>TRBJ2-7|.|12|TRBV9|.
CASSSTGTEQYF
TGTGCCAGTTCTAGTACAGGGACCGAGCAGTACTTC
>TRBJ2-5|few|15|TRBV5-1|TRBD2
CASSGAGSDQETQYF
TGTGCCAGCAGCGGGGCGGGGAGCGACCAAGAGACCCAGTACTTC
>TRBJ2-1|few|15|TRBV30|TRBD1
CAWSRQGEAYNEQFF
TGTGCCTGGAGCAGACAGGGGGAGGCCTACAATGAGCAGTTCTTC
>TRBJ2-3|.|17|TRBV5-1|TRBD2
CASSSGGSGGTTDTQYF
TGCGCCAGCAGCAGCGGGGGTAGCGGGGGGACCACAGATACGCAGTATTTT
>TRBJ1-1|.|14|TRBV9|.
CASSVADENTEAFF
TGTGCCAGCAGCGTAGCAGATGAGAACACTGAAGCTTTCTTT
>TRBJ1-2|.|17|TRBV10-1|TRBD1
CASSERNRGQRLYGYTF
TGCGCCAGCAGTGAGAGGAACAGGGGGCAGCGGCTCTATGGCTACACCTTC